The 18 T cell receptor beta chains given below trace back to one sample, sequenced in a study of blood T cells in healthy people across ages. Then a second PCR, running roughly 7 to 11 cycles, was carried out with a sample-barcoded 5' primer and a J-beta primer mix. TCRdb re-called the 5' RACE reads with MiXCR, one entry per CDR3 protein. Of about 940,000 distinct CDR3 sequences listed, roughly 48% are singletons. Material: blood. Receptors were obtained from a man aged 30-40 years in good health.

The V call is TRBV7-3, the J call TRBJ2-7; 8 nucleotides agree with TRBD2. With 6 bases clipped from V and 5 bases from J, the junction kept 6 bases outside the gene matches. The germline V gene encodes CDR1 SGHTA and CDR2 FQGTGA. The CDR3 contains 13 residues. CDR3 protein: CASRAGGSHEQYF. CDR3 nucleotide sequence: TGTGCCAGCAGGGCGGGGGGTAGCCACGAGCAGTACTTC.

This clonotype was counted a few times. The CDR3 nucleotides are TGCAGTTACTTTGACAGGGGGACATCCAAAAACATTCAGTACTTC. Translated: CSYFDRGTSKNIQYF. The V gene is TRBV20-1, the J gene TRBJ2-4, with 9 bases fitting TRBD1. V shed 8 bases, J shed 2 bases, and the junction held 10 bases outside the gene matches. The CDR3 is made up of 15 amino acids. The germline V gene has CDR1 DFQATT and CDR2 SNEGSKA (reference sequence).

The genes are TRBV5-1 and TRBJ2-7, with 9 bases matching TRBD1. The end of the DNA is better explained by TRBJ2-5, so the J call may be wrong. Germline-derived CDR1 and CDR2 are SGHRS and YFSETQ. CDR3 length: 15 amino acids. CDR3: CASSWDRDVEKTQYF. The DNA for the CDR3 is TGCGCCAGCAGTTGGGACAGGGACGTCGAAAAGACCCAGTACTTC.

The chain carries TRBV2 and TRBJ2-1, with 9 bases aligning to TRBD2. After removal of 5 bases from V and 0 bases from J, the junction contained 23 bases not matched to a gene. The CDR3 contains 22 residues. Germline CDR1 is SNHLY and CDR2 is FYNNEI. The CDR3 is CASSFGHPSSLAGFSSYNEQFF. The CDR3 nucleotides are TGTGCCAGCAGTTTCGGACACCCCTCTTCTCTAGCGGGGTTCAGCTCCTACAATGAGCAGTTCTTC.

The chain links TRBV20-1 to TRBJ2-3; tentatively, D is TRBD2 (6 bases). The CDR3 covers 13 residues. Germline lookup yields CDR1 DFQATT and CDR2 SNEGSKA (reference sequence). Trimming removed 5 bases from V and 4 bases from J, with 13 bases in between. This CDR3 reads CSAFPSSADTQYF. CDR3 DNA: TGCAGTGCTTTTCCCTCTAGCGCAGATACGCAGTATTTT.

The V call is TRBV25-1, the J call TRBJ1-6, with a weak D call TRBD1 (6 bases). The CDR3 covers 17 residues. Germline values: CDR1 MGHDK, CDR2 SYGVNS. The CDR3 nucleotides read TGTGTCAGTGCTGTGGGGGCAGGAGCCAAACATGGTTCACCCCTCCACTTT. Protein: CVSAVGAGAKHGSPLHF.

The chain links TRBV27 to TRBJ2-5; 7 bases map to TRBD1. The V and J ends lost 3 bases and 0 bases, in that order; junction bases with no gene match: 7. The length of the CDR3 is 16 residues. Looked up from germline, CDR1 is MNHEY and CDR2 is SMNVEV (reference sequence). The CDR3 sequence: CASSFARQGNQETQYF. The CDR3 DNA reads TGTGCCAGCAGTTTCGCTAGACAGGGTAACCAAGAGACCCAGTACTTC.

This clonotype has more than one count but fewer than ten. This chain connects TRBV4-1 to TRBJ1-6; D is ambiguous. There are 16 residues in the CDR3. The germline V gene has CDR1 MGHRA and CDR2 YSYEKL. The V and J ends lost 0 bases and 0 bases respectively, with 6 bases between them. CDR3 coding DNA: TGCGCCAGCAGCCAAGATGGGCGCTCCTATAATTCACCCCTCCACTTT. It translates to CASSQDGRSYNSPLHF.

This clonotype has more than one count but fewer than ten. DNA of the CDR3: TGCGCCAGCAGCCTCGGAGCCAGGGACACAGATACGCAGTATTTT. Translated: CASSLGARDTDTQYF. The V gene is TRBV4-3, the J gene TRBJ2-3; a possible D gene is TRBD1 (5 bases). This CDR3 has 15 residues. V dropped 4 bases and J dropped 2 bases, with 13 bases sitting between them. Germline-derived CDR1 and CDR2 are LGHNA and YSLEER.

The rearrangement joins TRBV18 to TRBJ2-7; D remains ambiguous. The V gene's germline CDR1 is KGHSH and CDR2 LQKENI. This CDR3 region has 14 residues. V lost 5 bases and J lost 0, with 11 bases in between. The DNA for the CDR3 is TGTGCCAGCTCAAAAAGACTCAGCTCCTACGAGCAGTACTTC. Its protein is CASSKRLSSYEQYF.

This clonotype has just a few counts. The chain couples TRBV20-1 to TRBJ2-7, with TRBD1 matching over 9 bases. This CDR3 contains 18 residues. CDR1 and CDR2 (germline): DFQATT, SNEGSKA (reference sequence). Trimming at V came to 2 bases and at J to 3 bases, leaving 17 bases not matched to a gene. The CDR3 sequence: CSARPPGQGIPIRYEQYF. The CDR3 DNA is TGCAGTGCTAGACCGCCGGGACAGGGAATCCCTATTCGCTACGAGCAGTACTTC.

The chain recombines TRBV7-2 with TRBJ2-3; 9 positions match TRBD2. With V trimmed by 1 base and J by 4 bases, 6 bases remained unmatched. Per the germline V gene, CDR1 is SGHTA and CDR2 is FQGNSA. This CDR3 comprises 16 residues. As DNA, the CDR3 is TGTGCCAGCAGCTTAGTGGCGGGGGGGCCACCAGATACGCAGTATTTT. Translation: CASSLVAGGPPDTQYF.

The V and J genes are TRBV28 and TRBJ2-3, with D unclear. V lost 6 bases, J lost 8 bases, and 12 bases lay in between. This CDR3 comprises 12 residues. CDR1 is MDHEN, CDR2 SYDVKM, per germline. The CDR3 region is CASSLRTGTQYF. The DNA for the CDR3 is TGTGCCAGCAGCCTAAGGACGGGTACGCAGTATTTT.

V and J are TRBV6-2 or TRBV6-3 and TRBJ2-3; D remains unclear. The ends were cut back, 0 bases at V and 12 bases at J, with 7 bases in the middle. The CDR3 is 11 amino acids. In germline, CDR1 is MNHEY, CDR2 SVGEGT. The DNA of the CDR3 is TGTGCCAGCAGTTACTCTGCAGCCCAGTATTTT. Protein sequence: CASSYSAAQYF.

The rearrangement joins TRBV6-5 to TRBJ1-6, with a weak D call TRBD1 (6 bases). Looked up from germline, CDR1 is MNHEY and CDR2 is SVGAGI. The CDR3 sequence is 15 residues long. V was pared by 4 bases and J by 6 bases, with 13 bases between. The CDR3 is CASSWIQGINSPLHF. In DNA form, the CDR3 reads TGTGCCAGCAGTTGGATCCAGGGGATTAATTCACCCCTCCACTTT.

V is TRBV28 and J is TRBJ1-5; D gene uncertain. The CDR3 runs to 15 residues. V lost 2 bases and J lost 2, with 10 bases in between. CDR1 and CDR2 (germline): MDHEN, SYDVKM. CDR3 region: CASSLGILGNQPQHF. CDR3 in DNA: TGTGCCAGCAGTTTAGGGATTCTGGGCAATCAGCCCCAGCATTTT.

This clonotype has only a few counts. This sequence joins TRBV6-6 and TRBJ2-3; a weak D match, TRBD2 (5 bases). The CDR3 is 14 amino acids. The germline V gene has CDR1 MNHNY and CDR2 SVGAGI (reference sequence). Trimming removed 4 bases at V and 5 bases at J, with 13 bases between. CDR3 region: CASSLLGVGDTQYF. In DNA form, the CDR3 reads TGTGCCAGCAGTTTGCTCGGGGTCGGAGATACGCAGTATTTT.

This chain uses TRBV7-2 with TRBJ2-3; D not certain. This CDR3 comprises 13 residues. The V end lost 6 bases, the J end lost 2 bases, and 9 bases lay between the germline ends. Germline-derived CDR1 and CDR2 are SGHTA and FQGNSA. CDR3 protein: CASRFGFTDTQYF. CDR3 coding DNA: TGTGCCAGCAGATTCGGATTCACAGATACGCAGTATTTT.